Following are 23 T cell receptor beta chains from one sample sequenced in a study of cytomegalovirus exposure and HLA in healthy donors. Profiling relied on immunoSEQ multiplex PCR, and the TCRdb table lists in-frame clones only, not all of them. The sample yields fewer than 200,000 clones, 84% seen once. Material: PBMCs. The receptors originated from a woman aged 18-29 years in good health and CMV-seropositive.

Worth noting for this clone: The sample carries other DNA sequences with the same CDR3. This sequence joins TRBV5-1 and TRBJ1-2, with TRBD1 matching over 7 bases. Looked up from germline, CDR1 is SGHRS and CDR2 is YFSETQ. The CDR3 consists of 13 residues. J lost 5 bases, V lost 0 bases, and 1 base had no gene match. The CDR3 region is CASSLETGYGYTF. DNA for the CDR3: TGCGCCAGCAGCTTGGAGACAGGGTATGGCTACACCTTC.

This clone was picked up a small number of times. The chain joins TRBV6-4 to TRBJ1-2; possibly TRBD1 for D (5 bases). CDR1 and CDR2 from the germline V gene are MRHNA and SNTAGT. Trimming left V 4 bases short and J 1 base short, with 13 bases between. The CDR3 has 15 amino acids. CDR3 coding DNA: TGTGCCAGCAGTGCTACGGGGGGGAGTAACTATGGCTACACCTTC. It specifies CASSATGGSNYGYTF.

J is TRBJ1-6 and V is TRBV9; maybe TRBD1 (5 bases). V lost 0 bases and J 5 bases, leaving 9 bases between the germline ends. Germline CDR1 SGDLS, CDR2 YYNGEE. The CDR3 has 15 residues. In DNA, the CDR3 is TGTGCCAGCAGCGTAGGGGGCGCGGATAATTCACCCCTCCACTTT. Translated, it gives CASSVGGADNSPLHF.

V and J are TRBV9 and TRBJ2-1; no clear D gene. Germline-derived CDR1 and CDR2 are SGDLS and YYNGEE. With 4 bases removed from V and 0 bases from J, the gap between germline ends came to 17 bases. The CDR3 loop spans 17 amino acids. CDR3 amino acids: CASSSPFNGSSYNEQFF. The CDR3 DNA reads as TGTGCCAGCAGCTCTCCCTTTAACGGTAGCTCCTACAATGAGCAGTTCTTC.

The chain uses TRBV10-3 and TRBJ1-1; D is possibly TRBD1 (5 bases). This CDR3 contains 14 residues. The germline CDR1 and CDR2 sequences are ENHRY and SYGVKD. V lost 4 bases and J lost 5, with 14 bases in between. CDR3 residues: CAISGTLKGTEAFF. Here the CDR3 DNA reads TGTGCCATCAGTGGGACACTCAAAGGAACTGAAGCTTTCTTT.

This chain links TRBV7-9 with TRBJ2-7; a possible D gene is TRBD2 (5 bases). The CDR3 has 13 residues. Between the trimmed V and J ends, which lost 11 bases and 6 bases, there was a span of 20 bases. The germline CDR1 and CDR2 sequences are SEHNR and FQNEAQ (reference sequence). The CDR3 is CASEADRFSEQYF. In nucleotides, the CDR3 is TGTGCCTCGGAAGCGGACCGTTTTTCCGAGCAGTACTTC.

The V and J genes are TRBV4-1 and TRBJ1-1; TRBD1 matches at 8 bases. Germline V gene sequence: CDR1 MGHRA, CDR2 YSYEKL. There are 13 residues in the CDR3. The V gene end was trimmed by 8 bases and the J gene end by 7 bases; junction bases not matched to a gene: 9. DNA for the CDR3: TGCGCCAGCCACGCAACAGGGGGGAATGAAGCTTTCTTT. Residues: CASHATGGNEAFF.

This chain links TRBV19 with TRBJ2-1; D is perhaps TRBD1 (5 bases). This CDR3 comprises 18 residues. V was trimmed by 7 bases and J by 0 bases, leaving 22 bases between them. The germline CDR1 and CDR2 sequences are LNHDA and SQIVND (reference sequence). The CDR3 coding sequence is TGTGCCAGTATGGGGATGACAGAGGCCCCTAGCTCCTACAATGAGCAGTTCTTC. Its protein is CASMGMTEAPSSYNEQFF.

Only one count was recorded for this clone. The chain couples TRBV7-9 to TRBJ2-2, with D perhaps TRBD2 (7 bases). V was shortened by 5 bases and J by 0 bases, with 13 bases between the two germline ends. The CDR3 sequence is 16 residues long. Germline loops: CDR1 SEHNR, CDR2 FQNEAQ (reference sequence). The CDR3 reads CASSPRGGPNTGELFF. The CDR3 DNA reads as TGTGCCAGCAGCCCAAGGGGGGGACCGAACACCGGGGAGCTGTTTTTT. Drawing the rest from reference TRBV7-9 and TRBJ2-2, the complete variable domain is DTGVSQNPRHKITKRGQNVTFRCDPISEHNRLYWYRQTLGQGPEFLTYFQNEAQLEKSRLLSDRFSAERPKGSFSTLEIQRTEQGDSAMYLCASSPRGGPNTGELFFGEGSRLTVL.

V gene TRBV9 combines with J gene TRBJ1-4; 8 bases fit TRBD1. The ends lost 0 bases at V and 7 bases at J; junction bases unmatched: 11. Germline V gene sequence: CDR1 SGDLS, CDR2 YYNGEE. The CDR3 is 17 amino acids. The CDR3 sequence: CASSVGQGARGLEKLFF. CDR3 DNA sequence: TGTGCCAGCAGCGTAGGTCAGGGGGCGAGGGGACTTGAAAAACTGTTTTTT.

V and J are TRBV4-3 and TRBJ2-2; 7 bases align to TRBD2. V shed 1 base and J 3 bases; nucleotides not matched to a gene: 2. This CDR3 is 15 amino acids long. Looked up from germline, CDR1 is LGHNA and CDR2 is YSLEER. The CDR3 here is CASSQGGLHTGELFF. CDR3 DNA sequence: TGCGCCAGCAGCCAAGGGGGACTACACACCGGGGAGCTGTTTTTT.

The chain employs TRBV7-9 and TRBJ1-4, with TRBD1 matching 9 bases. CDR1 SEHNR and CDR2 FQNEAQ come from the germline V gene (reference sequence). The CDR3 covers 15 residues. V shed 3 bases, J shed 8 bases, and the junction held 7 bases outside the gene matches. CDR3 sequence: CASSFRDRVSEKLFF. CDR3 coding DNA: TGTGCCAGCAGCTTCCGGGACAGGGTGTCGGAAAAACTGTTTTTT. Full variable domain (missing parts from reference TRBV7-9 and TRBJ1-4): DTGVSQNPRHKITKRGQNVTFRCDPISEHNRLYWYRQTLGQGPEFLTYFQNEAQLEKSRLLSDRFSAERPKGSFSTLEIQRTEQGDSAMYLCASSFRDRVSEKLFFGSGTQLSVL.

The V call is TRBV27, the J call TRBJ2-1; possibly TRBD1 for D (7 bases). V was clipped by 6 bases and J by 5 bases, with 20 bases between them. Germline-derived CDR1 and CDR2 are MNHEY and SMNVEV (reference sequence). CDR3 length: 16 residues. CDR3 coding DNA: TGTGCCAGCAGCCTATCGGACAGGAGGGGAAACAATGAGCAGTTCTTC. Its translation is CASSLSDRRGNNEQFF.

The rearrangement joins TRBV25-1 to TRBJ1-6; D gene ambiguous. CDR3 length equals 15 residues. V lost 3 bases and J 9 bases, leaving 15 bases between the germline ends. Germline V lookup: CDR1 MGHDK, CDR2 SYGVNS. CDR3 DNA sequence: TGTGCCAGCAGTGACCGCAGCCAGAGGAGTTCACCCCTCCACTTT. Encoded protein: CASSDRSQRSSPLHF. The entire variable domain, with the rest obtained from reference TRBV25-1 and TRBJ1-6, is as follows: EADIYQTPRYLVIGTGKKITLECSQTMGHDKMYWYQQDPGMELHLIHYSYGVNSTEKGDLSSESTVSRIRTEHFPLTLESARPSHTSQYLCASSDRSQRSSPLHFGNGTRLTVT.

The genes are TRBV7-9 and TRBJ1-1, with D possibly matching TRBD1 (5 bases). Germline CDR1 is SEHNR and CDR2 is FQNEAQ (reference sequence). Trimming cost V 8 bases and J 6 bases, with 25 bases left between them. The CDR3 has 16 residues. CDR3 in amino acids: CASLNLGLVGLSEAFF. The CDR3 DNA reads as TGTGCCAGCTTAAACTTGGGACTCGTTGGATTGTCTGAAGCTTTCTTT. Combining the CDR3 with reference TRBV7-9 and TRBJ1-1 gives the whole variable domain DTGVSQNPRHKITKRGQNVTFRCDPISEHNRLYWYRQTLGQGPEFLTYFQNEAQLEKSRLLSDRFSAERPKGSFSTLEIQRTEQGDSAMYLCASLNLGLVGLSEAFFGQGTRLTVV.

J is TRBJ1-5 and V is TRBV18, with 8 positions matching TRBD1. Losses at the gene ends were 6 bases for V and 6 bases for J; bases not matched to a gene: 10. Germline loops: CDR1 KGHSH, CDR2 LQKENI. The length of the CDR3 is 15 residues. CDR3 protein: CASSQGQGRVQPQHF. CDR3 DNA: TGTGCCAGCTCTCAAGGACAGGGTAGGGTTCAGCCCCAGCATTTT.

The J gene is TRBJ2-3, the V gene TRBV4-2; 10 bases map to TRBD2. The germline V gene encodes CDR1 LGHNA and CDR2 YNFKEQ. The V gene end was trimmed by 2 bases and the J gene end by 4 bases; junction bases not matched to a gene: 0. The CDR3 runs 14 residues. CDR3: CASSQLAGADTQYF. CDR3 DNA sequence: TGTGCCAGCAGCCAACTAGCGGGGGCAGATACGCAGTATTTT.

This chain uses TRBV11-2 with TRBJ1-3, with D possibly being TRBD1 (5 bases). Trimming left V 5 bases short and J 2 bases short, with 13 bases between. This CDR3 is built from 15 residues. Germline CDR1 reads SGHAT; CDR2 reads FQNNGV. DNA of the CDR3: TGTGCCAGCAGCCCGGACATCCTCCCTGGAAACACCATATATTTT. Its translation: CASSPDILPGNTIYF.

V is TRBV7-2 and J is TRBJ2-5; 7 bases match TRBD2. Germline V gives CDR1 SGHTA, CDR2 FQGNSA. The CDR3 consists of 16 residues. Trimming cost V 5 bases and J 4 bases; bases outside gene matches: 13. The DNA of the CDR3 is TGTGCCAGCAGCCCGTTCCGCGGGGGTGGAGGAGAGACCCAGTACTTC. Its protein is CASSPFRGGGGETQYF.

The J gene is TRBJ1-1, the V gene TRBV14; 7 bases are shared with TRBD1. The V segment lost 6 bases and the J segment 3 bases; nucleotides outside the gene matches: 4. In germline, CDR1 is SGHDN, CDR2 FVKESK. The CDR3 runs to 13 residues. The CDR3 is CASRPTGDTEAFF. As DNA, the CDR3 is TGTGCCAGCAGACCAACAGGGGACACTGAAGCTTTCTTT.

This rearrangement joins TRBV29-1 to TRBJ2-1; maybe TRBD2 (5 bases). Germline CDR1 reads SQVTM; CDR2 reads ANQGSEA. V was pared by 4 bases and J by 6 bases, with 13 bases between. The CDR3 spans 13 residues. CDR3 coding DNA: TGCAGCGTTGCCTCCGGGGTTTTCAATGAGCAGTTCTTC. This codes for CSVASGVFNEQFF.

The V gene is TRBV25-1, the J gene TRBJ2-7; D is uncertain. The V gene lost 7 bases and the J gene lost 1 base, with 11 bases spanning the gap. CDR3 length: 13 residues. Germline V gene lookup returns CDR1 MGHDK and CDR2 SYGVNS. CDR3 loop: CASINSRSYEQYF. The CDR3 DNA follows: TGTGCCAGCATTAACAGTCGATCCTACGAGCAGTACTTC.

This chain links TRBV25-1 with TRBJ2-5; D not resolved. Trimming removed 4 bases from V and 2 bases from J, with 17 bases in between. The V gene's germline CDR1 is MGHDK and CDR2 SYGVNS. The CDR3 has 16 amino acids. CDR3 region: CASSGKFPGQQETQYF. DNA for the CDR3: TGTGCCAGCAGTGGGAAATTCCCAGGCCAGCAAGAGACCCAGTACTTC.